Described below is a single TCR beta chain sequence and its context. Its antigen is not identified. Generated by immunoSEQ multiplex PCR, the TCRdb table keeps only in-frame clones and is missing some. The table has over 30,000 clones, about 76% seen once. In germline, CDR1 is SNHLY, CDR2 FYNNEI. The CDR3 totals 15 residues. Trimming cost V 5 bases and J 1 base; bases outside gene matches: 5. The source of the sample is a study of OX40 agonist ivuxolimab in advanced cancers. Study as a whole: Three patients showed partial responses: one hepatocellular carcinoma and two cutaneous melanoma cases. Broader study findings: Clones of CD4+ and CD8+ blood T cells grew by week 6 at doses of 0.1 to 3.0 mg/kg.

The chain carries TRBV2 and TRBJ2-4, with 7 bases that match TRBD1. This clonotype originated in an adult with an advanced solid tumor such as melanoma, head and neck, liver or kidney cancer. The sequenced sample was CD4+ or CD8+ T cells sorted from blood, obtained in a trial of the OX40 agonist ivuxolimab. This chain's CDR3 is CASSWATGAKNIQYF. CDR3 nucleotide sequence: TGTGCCAGCAGTTGGGCGACAGGGGCCAAAAACATTCAGTACTTC.